This T cell receptor beta chain comes out of a study of immune cell composition in non-small cell lung cancer. Using immunoSEQ multiplex PCR, the repertoire was profiled, and TCRdb retains in-frame clones only, with some absent. The table shows approximately 2,500 clones, with nearly 80% occurring only once. V lost 0 bases and J lost 5, with 15 bases in between. The germline V gene encodes CDR1 MGHDK and CDR2 SYGVNS. The CDR3 contains 16 residues. The sample comprised lung tumor tissue. This clonotype was sampled from a human donor with non-small cell lung cancer. V gene TRBV25-1 combines with J gene TRBJ2-3, with D possibly TRBD2 on 5 matching bases. Written as DNA, the CDR3 is TGTGCCAGCAGTGAATATGGAACTAGTGCACGAGATACGCAGTATTTT. Translation gives CASSEYGTSARDTQYF.